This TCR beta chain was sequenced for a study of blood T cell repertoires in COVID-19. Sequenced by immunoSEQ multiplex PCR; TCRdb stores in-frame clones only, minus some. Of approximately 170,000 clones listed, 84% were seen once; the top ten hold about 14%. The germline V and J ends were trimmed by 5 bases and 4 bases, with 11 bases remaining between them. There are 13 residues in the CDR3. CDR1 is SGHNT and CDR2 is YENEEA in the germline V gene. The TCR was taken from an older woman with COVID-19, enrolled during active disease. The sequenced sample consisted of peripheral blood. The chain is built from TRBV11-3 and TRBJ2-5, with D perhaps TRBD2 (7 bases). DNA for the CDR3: TGTGCCAGCAGCAGAGGGGGGGCAGAGACCCAGTACTTC. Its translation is CASSRGGAETQYF.